These 19 T cell receptor beta chains originate from one sample sequenced in a study of cytomegalovirus exposure and HLA in healthy donors (dated by TCRdb to the late 2010s). Receptor amplification or capture employed the immunoSEQ multiplex PCR assay. A mixture of 60 forward primers for TCR Vbeta segments and 13 reverse primers for TCR Jbeta segments was used in the multiplex PCR. Imported from immuneACCESS, the table was reduced by TCRdb to in-frame sequences with V and J called. These copies leave out some clones; in studies compared against another copy, an unresolved V gene accounts for under half, and the cause of the remainder is not known. For this sample there are 120,000 or so clones; 75% to 85% appear just once. Under 3% of the sample rests with the top ten. The material sequenced was PBMCs. These receptor sequences come from a man aged 25-40 years in good health and CMV-seronegative.

This clone was observed a handful of times. The V and J genes are TRBV6-6 and TRBJ2-1; the match to TRBD1 covers 7 bases. The V and J ends lost 2 bases and 4 bases, in that order; junction bases with no gene match: 2. This CDR3 spans 14 amino acids. The germline gives CDR1 MNHNY, CDR2 SVGAGI (reference sequence). CDR3 coding DNA: TGTGCCAGCAGTTACGGGGACAGATACAATGAGCAGTTCTTC. It yields the protein CASSYGDRYNEQFF.

V gene TRBV28 combines with J gene TRBJ1-5; possible D gene TRBD1, 6 bases. The CDR3 runs 13 residues. Germline-derived CDR1 and CDR2 are MDHEN and SYDVKM. V shed 5 bases and J shed 7 bases, with 12 bases lying between them. CDR3 DNA sequence: TGTGCCAGCAGTGACCCAGGGGTCCAGCCCCAGCATTTT. Protein product: CASSDPGVQPQHF.

The chain carries TRBV9 and TRBJ2-2; 8 nucleotides line up with TRBD2. V lost 4 bases to trimming and J lost 3 bases; unmatched junction nucleotides: 5. CDR1 SGDLS and CDR2 YYNGEE come from the germline V gene. The length of the CDR3 is 15 residues. CDR3 amino acids: CASSPSGSYTGELFF. DNA for the CDR3: TGTGCCAGCAGCCCGAGCGGGAGTTACACCGGGGAGCTGTTTTTT.

This chain connects TRBV5-1 to TRBJ2-1; maybe TRBD2 (5 bases). Germline V CDR1 and CDR2: SGHRS, YFSETQ. The CDR3 runs to 14 residues. Trimming took 1 base from V and 7 from J, leaving 12 bases between them. CDR3 in DNA: TGCGCCAGCAGCTTGTCCGGGGAACCAAATGAGCAGTTCTTC. It encodes CASSLSGEPNEQFF.

This sequence joins TRBV4-1 and TRBJ2-5; D not resolved. The J call is uncertain, as TRBJ2-7 better fits the DNA end. The germline V gene encodes CDR1 MGHRA and CDR2 YSYEKL. This CDR3 has 13 amino acids. CDR3 nucleotides: TGCGCCAGCAGCCAACGGGCCGACTACGAGCAGTACTTC. Translating it yields CASSQRADYEQYF.

This chain links TRBV27 with TRBJ2-7; no firm D call. Looked up from germline, CDR1 is MNHEY and CDR2 is SMNVEV (reference sequence). The CDR3 loop spans 14 amino acids. Trimming removed 3 bases from V and 3 bases from J, with 12 bases in between. CDR3 in amino acids: CASSFRVRFYEQYF. The DNA for the CDR3 is TGTGCCAGCAGTTTCCGCGTCCGATTCTACGAGCAGTACTTC.

This clone was seen a handful of times. The J gene is TRBJ1-4, the V gene TRBV6-5; D unclear. Germline-derived CDR1 and CDR2 are MNHEY and SVGAGI. The CDR3 length is 15 residues. Trimming took 4 bases from V and 6 from J, leaving 15 bases between them. The CDR3 nucleotides are TGTGCCAGCAGTTCTACCCTGGGCCCTGATGAAAAACTGTTTTTT. It yields the protein CASSSTLGPDEKLFF.

This clone was seen only once. This chain connects TRBV10-3 to TRBJ1-1; D ambiguous. V was cut by 0 bases and J by 4 bases, with 12 bases left in between. Germline V CDR1 and CDR2: ENHRY, SYGVKD. This CDR3 has 15 residues. DNA of the CDR3: TGTGCCATCAGTGAGTCTATGAGGGATGGCACTGAAGCTTTCTTT. It yields the protein CAISESMRDGTEAFF.

The chain joins TRBV7-2 to TRBJ2-7, with TRBD2 matching 12 bases. The CDR3 extends over 16 amino acids. Per the germline V gene, CDR1 is SGHTA and CDR2 is FQGNSA. J gave up 6 bases and V 3 bases, and 9 bases lay outside the gene matches. CDR3 in DNA: TGTGCCAGCAGCTTCCTAGCGGGGGGGGGAGGGTCCGAGCAGTACTTC. Encoded protein: CASSFLAGGGGSEQYF. Filled out from reference TRBV7-2 and TRBJ2-7, the complete variable domain reads GAGVSQSPSNKVTEKGKDVELRCDPISGHTALYWYRQSLGQGLEFLIYFQGNSAPDKSGLPSDRFSAERTGGSVSTLTIQRTQQEDSAVYLCASSFLAGGGGSEQYFGPGTRLTVT.

The chain carries TRBV12-5 and TRBJ2-2; the D is unclear. V dropped 0 bases and J dropped 3 bases, with 20 bases sitting between them. CDR3 length: 19 residues. Germline V gives CDR1 LGHNT, CDR2 FRNRAP. The CDR3 coding sequence is TGTGCTAGTGGTTTGGTATCTCTAGAATATTTAATGGACACCGGGGAGCTGTTTTTT. Protein product: CASGLVSLEYLMDTGELFF.

The chain joins TRBV18 to TRBJ2-5, with a tentative D call TRBD1 (6 bases). The better agreement between TRBJ2-7 and the DNA end casts doubt on the J call. Germline V gives CDR1 KGHSH, CDR2 LQKENI. The CDR3 has 15 amino acids. CDR3 sequence (DNA): TGTGCCAGCTCACCGGGAAACAGGGAAGGGAACGAGCAGTACTTC. Encoded protein: CASSPGNREGNEQYF.

The rearrangement uses TRBV4-1 and TRBJ1-1; TRBD1 agrees at 8 bases. CDR1 and CDR2 from the germline V gene are MGHRA and YSYEKL. Trimming took 3 bases from V and 1 from J; bases not matched to a gene: 1. The CDR3 is 14 residues long. CDR3 sequence: CASSHGQGNTEAFF. CDR3 bases: TGCGCCAGCAGCCACGGACAGGGGAACACTGAAGCTTTCTTT.

This clone was counted only a few times. In DNA, the CDR3 is TGTGCCAGCAGCTTTGGCCCCGGGAGCTCGAAGACAGATACGCAGTATTTT. Protein: CASSFGPGSSKTDTQYF. The chain combines TRBV13 with TRBJ2-3; D may be TRBD2 (6 bases). Trimming stripped 3 bases from V and 3 bases from J, with 19 bases between. Per germline, CDR1 PRHDT and CDR2 FYEKMQ (reference sequence). This CDR3 is built from 17 residues. The variable domain in full, completed from reference TRBV13 and TRBJ2-3, reads AAGVIQSPRHLIKEKRETATLKCYPIPRHDTVYWYQQGPGQDPQFLISFYEKMQSDKGSIPDRFSAQQFSDYHSELNMSSLELGDSALYFCASSFGPGSSKTDTQYFGPGTRLTVL.

In DNA form, the CDR3 reads TGTGCTAGTGCTTTCCGGGGGTTCTATGGCTACACCTTC. Its translation is CASAFRGFYGYTF. The chain joins TRBV12-5 to TRBJ1-2, with a possible D match to TRBD1 (5 bases). Looked up from germline, CDR1 is LGHNT and CDR2 is FRNRAP. The CDR3 runs 13 residues. Deletions cut 7 bases from V and 4 bases from J, with 13 bases between.

The chain has TRBV7-2 and TRBJ2-5; D perhaps matches TRBD2 (6 bases). V lost 5 bases and J lost 5, with 9 bases in between. This CDR3 has 12 amino acids. Germline lookup yields CDR1 SGHTA and CDR2 FQGNSA. CDR3 sequence reads: CASSAGIETQYF. For the CDR3, the DNA is TGTGCCAGCAGCGCGGGGATCGAGACCCAGTACTTC.

This rearrangement joins TRBV6-5 to TRBJ1-5; D is unclear. Germline lookup yields CDR1 MNHEY and CDR2 SVGAGI. CDR3 length: 14 amino acids. V lost 6 bases and J 2 bases, leaving 11 bases between the germline ends. CDR3 sequence reads: CASSSTRGNQPQHF. The CDR3 nucleotides read TGTGCCAGCAGCTCCACTCGGGGCAATCAGCCCCAGCATTTT.

At least ten counts were recorded for this clone. This sequence joins TRBV29-1 and TRBJ1-1; possible D gene TRBD1, 6 bases. The CDR3 spans 14 residues. Trimming took 8 bases from V and 1 from J, leaving 17 bases between them. Germline V lookup: CDR1 SQVTM, CDR2 ANQGSEA. DNA for the CDR3: TGCAGCTCTCAGGAGACAGGCAAGAACACTGAAGCTTTCTTT. Its translation is CSSQETGKNTEAFF.

The V call is TRBV4-1, the J call TRBJ2-7; 10 positions match TRBD2. The length of the CDR3 is 19 residues. CDR1 is MGHRA and CDR2 is YSYEKL in the germline V gene. Trimming cost V 1 base and J 3 bases; bases outside gene matches: 15. The CDR3 here is CASSQGVLAGVSLNYEQYF. CDR3 nucleotide sequence: TGCGCCAGCAGCCAAGGTGTCCTAGCGGGAGTTTCCCTAAACTACGAGCAGTACTTC.

This clone was seen once. At one end the junction does not follow the germline gene, possibly because of a read error. The rearrangement joins TRBV7-9 to TRBJ2-7; 7 bases are a match to TRBD2. The length of the CDR3 is 12 residues. CDR1 and CDR2 from the germline V gene are SEHNR and FQNEAQ (reference sequence). CDR3 amino acids: CSSRGDSYEQYF. CDR3 DNA: TGTTCCAGTCGGGGGGACTCCTACGAGCAGTACTTC.